This T cell receptor (beta chain) appears in the sequencing data of a study of control samples from healthy donors and cancer patients. The CDR3 totals 14 residues. Unmatched junction bases numbered 8, after V lost 3 bases and J lost 14 bases. Germline lookup yields CDR1 SGHTA and CDR2 FQGNSA. Assay used: immunoSEQ multiplex PCR; TCRdb lists only in-frame clones, some missing. The table includes around 140,000 clones, approximately 93% detected once. The V call is TRBV7-2, the J call TRBJ1-6; 9 bases are a match to TRBD1. The clonotype originates from a man between 18 and 29 years old in good health. Sample: blood. CDR3 in amino acids: CASSLDRGQRALHF. DNA for the CDR3: TGTGCCAGCAGCTTGGACAGGGGCCAACGGGCCCTCCACTTT. The full variable domain, its missing parts supplied by reference TRBV7-2 and TRBJ1-6, is GAGVSQSPSNKVTEKGKDVELRCDPISGHTALYWYRQSLGQGLEFLIYFQGNSAPDKSGLPSDRFSAERTGGSVSTLTIQRTQQEDSAVYLCASSLDRGQRALHFGNGTRLTVT.